These T cell receptor beta chains were read from a single sample in a study of cytomegalovirus exposure and HLA in healthy donors. Libraries were prepared by immunoSEQ multiplex PCR; TCRdb keeps only in-frame clonotypes and omits some of them. This sample has about 160,000 clones, with roughly 77% found just once. The sequencing sample was made of PBMCs. These receptor sequences come from a man between 18 and 29 years old in good health and CMV-seropositive. The CDR3 runs from the conserved cysteine through the conserved F or W. A D gene is named only where the DNA matches it firmly. Not every row has a clone size; where given, it reads once, few, many or a size class.

cdr3_aa: CASSLEGTGDEKLFF
cdr3_nt: TGCGCCAGCAGCTTGGAAGGGACAGGGGATGAAAAACTGTTTTTT
clone_size: -
d_call: TRBD1
j_call: TRBJ1-4
v_call: TRBV5-1

cdr3_aa: CASRPSGIAGELFF
cdr3_nt: TGTGCCAGTAGACCTAGCGGGATTGCCGGGGAGCTGTTTTTT
clone_size: few
d_call: TRBD2
j_call: TRBJ2-2
v_call: TRBV19

cdr3_aa: CASSLGPQGFGYGYTF
cdr3_nt: TGTGCCAGCAGCTTAGGCCCTCAGGGGTTTGGCTATGGCTACACCTTC
clone_size: -
d_call: -
j_call: TRBJ1-2
v_call: TRBV7-2

cdr3_aa: CASNGQGNTEDFF
cdr3_nt: TGCGCCAGTAATGGACAGGGGAACACTGAAGATTTCTTT
clone_size: -
d_call: TRBD1
j_call: TRBJ1-1
v_call: TRBV5-1

cdr3_aa: CASSYEGRNTEAFF
cdr3_nt: TGTGCCAGCAGTTACGAGGGAAGGAACACTGAAGCTTTCTTT
clone_size: -
d_call: -
j_call: TRBJ1-1
v_call: TRBV6-6

cdr3_aa: CASSLGGTESFGYTF
cdr3_nt: TGTGCCAGCAGCTTAGGTGGGACAGAGAGTTTCGGCTACACCTTC
clone_size: -
d_call: TRBD1
j_call: TRBJ1-2
v_call: TRBV7-9

cdr3_aa: CASTGTANTEAFF
cdr3_nt: TGTGCCAGTACCGGGACAGCGAACACTGAAGCTTTCTTT
clone_size: -
d_call: TRBD1
j_call: TRBJ1-1
v_call: TRBV6-5

cdr3_aa: CASSQGAVWAGKNHEQFF
cdr3_nt: TGTGCCAGCAGCCAAGGTGCCGTCTGGGCCGGCAAGAACCATGAGCAGTTCTTC
clone_size: -
d_call: -
j_call: TRBJ2-1
v_call: TRBV14

cdr3_aa: CARDSDSGNTIYF
cdr3_nt: TGTGCAAGGGACAGCGACTCTGGAAACACCATATATTTT
clone_size: -
d_call: TRBD1
j_call: TRBJ1-3
v_call: TRBV30

cdr3_aa: CAWSAGTSGSSTDTQYF
cdr3_nt: TGTGCCTGGAGTGCAGGGACTAGCGGTTCTAGCACAGATACGCAGTATTTT
clone_size: -
d_call: TRBD2
j_call: TRBJ2-3
v_call: TRBV30

cdr3_aa: CASGQAGNEKLFF
cdr3_nt: TGTGCCAGCGGACAGGCCGGTAATGAAAAACTGTTTTTT
clone_size: -
d_call: TRBD1
j_call: TRBJ1-4
v_call: TRBV2

cdr3_aa: CASGTARNYGYTF
cdr3_nt: TGCGCCAGCGGCACAGCCCGGAACTATGGCTACACCTTC
clone_size: -
d_call: -
j_call: TRBJ1-2
v_call: TRBV5-1

cdr3_aa: CASSLVAGGLSNQPQHF
cdr3_nt: TGTGCCAGCAGCTTAGTGGCCGGAGGGCTAAGCAATCAGCCCCAGCATTTT
clone_size: -
d_call: -
j_call: TRBJ1-5
v_call: TRBV13

cdr3_aa: CASGSAQTSQYF
cdr3_nt: TGTGCTAGTGGTTCCGCCCAGACATCCCAGTACTTC
clone_size: -
d_call: -
j_call: TRBJ2-5
v_call: TRBV12-5

cdr3_aa: CASSRRGEQFF
cdr3_nt: TGTGCCAGCAGCCGACGGGGGGAGCAGTTCTTC
clone_size: -
d_call: -
j_call: TRBJ2-1
v_call: TRBV5-8

cdr3_aa: CASSYSRTGGGYGYTF
cdr3_nt: TGTGCCAGCAGTTATTCCCGGACAGGGGGTGGCTATGGCTACACCTTC
clone_size: many
d_call: TRBD1
j_call: TRBJ1-2
v_call: TRBV6-5

cdr3_aa: CATSSPGTSGRVGDTQYF
cdr3_nt: TGTGCCACCAGCAGTCCAGGGACTAGCGGGAGGGTAGGGGATACGCAGTATTTT
clone_size: -
d_call: TRBD2
j_call: TRBJ2-3
v_call: TRBV15

cdr3_aa: CASSHPGQGAQPQHF
cdr3_nt: TGTGCCAGCAGCCACCCGGGACAGGGGGCTCAGCCCCAGCATTTT
clone_size: -
d_call: TRBD1
j_call: TRBJ1-5
v_call: TRBV7-8

cdr3_aa: CASSQGAATNEKLFF
cdr3_nt: TGCGCCAGCAGCCAGGGGGCCGCAACTAATGAAAAACTGTTTTTT
clone_size: -
d_call: -
j_call: TRBJ1-4
v_call: TRBV4-1

cdr3_aa: CASSRGSNEKLFF
cdr3_nt: TGTGCCAGCAGCCGAGGTTCCAATGAAAAACTGTTTTTT
clone_size: -
d_call: -
j_call: TRBJ1-4
v_call: TRBV28

cdr3_aa: CASSEAGALPQHF
cdr3_nt: TGTGCCAGCAGTGAAGCAGGGGCACTTCCCCAGCATTTT
clone_size: few
d_call: -
j_call: TRBJ1-5
v_call: TRBV6-1

cdr3_aa: CASSPSRDNQPQHF
cdr3_nt: TGTGCCAGCTCACCATCCAGGGACAATCAGCCCCAGCATTTT
clone_size: few
d_call: -
j_call: TRBJ1-5
v_call: TRBV18

cdr3_aa: CASSLPPQGNSGDGELFF
cdr3_nt: TGTGCCAGCAGCTTACCACCCCAGGGAAATAGCGGGGACGGGGAGCTGTTTTTT
clone_size: few
d_call: TRBD2
j_call: TRBJ2-2
v_call: TRBV7-8

cdr3_aa: CASSSGGGGYTF
cdr3_nt: TGTGCCAGCAGTTCCGGGGGTGGTGGCTACACCTTC
clone_size: -
d_call: -
j_call: TRBJ1-2
v_call: TRBV27

cdr3_aa: CATEDSAESDTQYF
cdr3_nt: TGTGCCACCGAAGACAGTGCGGAGTCAGATACGCAGTATTTT
clone_size: -
d_call: -
j_call: TRBJ2-3
v_call: TRBV25-1